The source of this T cell receptor (beta chain) is a study of cytomegalovirus exposure and HLA in healthy donors. At the level of the study: Of the donors genotyped, several hundred in all, around 77% fell in the Caucasian-associated ancestry cluster.

The study ran its PCR with 60 Vbeta and 13 Jbeta primers. Libraries were prepared by immunoSEQ multiplex PCR; TCRdb keeps only in-frame clonotypes and omits some of them. The sample has 200,000 to 250,000 clones, about 89% seen once. Concerning this clone itself: What it recognizes is unknown.

Overall study findings and caveats: According to an earlier analysis, most TCR beta V segments yielded productive rearrangements about 87% or about 30% of the time.

CDR3 size: 13 residues. The V and J ends lost 3 bases and 6 bases respectively, with 10 bases between them. Germline V CDR1 and CDR2: WNHNN, SYGVQD (reference sequence). The TCR comes from a woman between 18 and 29 years old in good health and CMV-seronegative. The chain is built from TRBV10-1 and TRBJ2-3; D is uncertain. Material: PBMCs. CDR3 nucleotide sequence: TGCGCCAGCAGTGACCCGTCCGTCGATACGCAGTATTTT. Encoded protein: CASSDPSVDTQYF.